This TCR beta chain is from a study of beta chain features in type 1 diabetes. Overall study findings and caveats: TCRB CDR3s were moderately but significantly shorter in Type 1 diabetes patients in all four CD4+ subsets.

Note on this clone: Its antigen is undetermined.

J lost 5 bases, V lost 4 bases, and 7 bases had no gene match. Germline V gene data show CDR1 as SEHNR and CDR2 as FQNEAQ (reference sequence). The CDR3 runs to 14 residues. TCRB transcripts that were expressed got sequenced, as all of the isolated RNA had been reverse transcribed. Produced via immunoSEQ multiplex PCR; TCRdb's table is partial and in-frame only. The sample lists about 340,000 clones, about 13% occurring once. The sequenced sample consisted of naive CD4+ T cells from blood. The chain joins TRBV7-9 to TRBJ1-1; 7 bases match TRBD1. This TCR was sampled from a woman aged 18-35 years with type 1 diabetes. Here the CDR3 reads CASSSGTATTEAFF. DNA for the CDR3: TGTGCCAGCAGCTCAGGGACAGCTACAACTGAAGCTTTCTTT.